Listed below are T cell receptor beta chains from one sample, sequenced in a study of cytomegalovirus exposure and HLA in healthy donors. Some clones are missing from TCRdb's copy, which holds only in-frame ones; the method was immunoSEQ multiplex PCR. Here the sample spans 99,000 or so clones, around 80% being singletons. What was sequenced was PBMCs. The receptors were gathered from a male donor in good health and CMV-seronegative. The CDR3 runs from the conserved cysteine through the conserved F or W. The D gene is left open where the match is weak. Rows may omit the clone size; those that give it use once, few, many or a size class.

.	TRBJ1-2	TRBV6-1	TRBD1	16	TGTGCCAGCAGTGAGGGACAGAAGATTTCGTACTATGGCTACACCTTC	CASSEGQKISYYGYTF
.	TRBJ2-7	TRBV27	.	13	TGTGCCAGCAGTTTGGCGGGTAGATTGGAGCAGTACTTC	CASSLAGRLEQYF
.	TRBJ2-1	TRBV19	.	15	TGTGCCAGTAGTATCGCGACTAGAATGGTCAATGAGCAGTTCTTC	CASSIATRMVNEQFF
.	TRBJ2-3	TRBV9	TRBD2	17	TGTGCCAGCAGCGTGGAGACTAGCGGGCACAGCACAGATACGCAGTATTTT	CASSVETSGHSTDTQYF
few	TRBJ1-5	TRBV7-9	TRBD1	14	TGTGCCAGCAGCTCGACAGGGGGGGATCAGCCCCAGCATTTT	CASSSTGGDQPQHF
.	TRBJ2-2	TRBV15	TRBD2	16	TGTGCCACCAGGGGGAGGACTAGCGGGAGTATCAGGGAGCTGTTTTTT	CATRGRTSGSIRELFF
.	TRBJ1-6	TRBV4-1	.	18	TGCGCCAGCAGCCAAGGTCTGCTTAGAATGGTGCGGGATTCACCCCTCCACTTT	CASSQGLLRMVRDSPLHF
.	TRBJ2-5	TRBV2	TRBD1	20	TGTGCCAGCAGTGAAGCTACTTTTCTCGGGCAGGGGGCATCGTGGGAGACCCAGTACTTC	CASSEATFLGQGASWETQYF
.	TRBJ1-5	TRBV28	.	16	TGTGCCAGCAGCGATCTTCAGGGTTCTAGCAATCAGCCCCAGCATTTT	CASSDLQGSSNQPQHF
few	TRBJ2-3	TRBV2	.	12	TGTGCCAGCGAGGCTGGCACAGATACGCAGTATTTT	CASEAGTDTQYF
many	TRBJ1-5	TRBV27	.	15	TGTGCCAGCAGTTTACTAGCCTTGAGTACTCAGCCCCAGCATTTT	CASSLLALSTQPQHF
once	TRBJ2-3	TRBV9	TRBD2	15	TGTGCCAGCAGCGTAACTAGCGGGAGGCCAGATACGCAGTATTTT	CASSVTSGRPDTQYF
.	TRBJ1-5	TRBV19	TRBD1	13	TGTGCCAGTAGTTCCGCAGGGGGCCCCCCCCAGCATTTT	CASSSAGGPPQHF
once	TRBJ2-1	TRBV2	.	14	TGTGCCAGCAGTGCATACGGGGGAATGAATGAGCAGTTCTTC	CASSAYGGMNEQFF
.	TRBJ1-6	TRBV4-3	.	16	TGCGCCAGCAGCCAAGACCCCGTTTCGCGTATTCGACCCCTCCACTTT	CASSQDPVSRIRPLHF
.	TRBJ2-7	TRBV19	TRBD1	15	TGTGCCAGTAGTATCAATCGGGACAGCACCTACGAGCAGTACTTC	CASSINRDSTYEQYF
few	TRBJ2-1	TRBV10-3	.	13	TGTGCCATCAAAGACTACTCGGCGAATGAGCAGTTCTTC	CAIKDYSANEQFF
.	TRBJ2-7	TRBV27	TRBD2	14	TGTGCCAGCAGTTCCGGACTAGTCGTCAACGAGCAGTACTTC	CASSSGLVVNEQYF
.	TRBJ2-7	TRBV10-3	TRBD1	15	TGTGCCATCAGTGGACAAGACAGGGGGCAAGACGAGCAGTACTTC	CAISGQDRGQDEQYF
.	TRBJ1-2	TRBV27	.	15	TGTGCCAGCAGTCGAGACAGGAGGTCTTCATGGGGCTACACCTTC	CASSRDRRSSWGYTF
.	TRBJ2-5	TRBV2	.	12	TGTGCCAAGTCCGGGAACCAAGAGACCCAGTACTTC	CAKSGNQETQYF
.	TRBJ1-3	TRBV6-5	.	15	TGTGCCAGCAGTTACACTTCCACTTCTGGAAACACCATATATTTT	CASSYTSTSGNTIYF